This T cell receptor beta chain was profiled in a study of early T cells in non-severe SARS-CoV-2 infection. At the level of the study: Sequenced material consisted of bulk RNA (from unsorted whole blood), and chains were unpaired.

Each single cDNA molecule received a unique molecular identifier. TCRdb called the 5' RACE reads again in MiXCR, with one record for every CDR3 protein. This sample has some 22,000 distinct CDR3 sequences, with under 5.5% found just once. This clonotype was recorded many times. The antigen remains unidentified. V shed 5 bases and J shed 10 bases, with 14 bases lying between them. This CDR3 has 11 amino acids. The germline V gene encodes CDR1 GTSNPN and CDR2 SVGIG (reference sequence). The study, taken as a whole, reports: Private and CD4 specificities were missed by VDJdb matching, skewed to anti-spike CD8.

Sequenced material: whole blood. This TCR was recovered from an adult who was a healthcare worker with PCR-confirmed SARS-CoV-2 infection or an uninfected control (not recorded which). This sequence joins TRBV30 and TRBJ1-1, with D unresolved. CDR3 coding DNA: TGTGCCTGGGGCGGGCTTAACTCAGCTTTCTTT. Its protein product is CAWGGLNSAFF. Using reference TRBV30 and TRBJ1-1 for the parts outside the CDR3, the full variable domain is SQTIHQWPATLVQPVGSPLSLECTVEGTSNPNLYWYRQAAGRGLQLLFYSVGIGQISSEVPQNLSASRPQDRQFILSSKKLLLSDSGFYLCAWGGLNSAFFGQGTRLTVV.